The 30 T cell receptor beta chains presented below share a single source sample, sequenced in a study of T cells in Graves' hyperthyroidism and ophthalmopathy. Using RNA transcripts as the source, TCR beta CDR3 regions were amplified. The TCR CDR3 was amplified in a first-round RT-PCR using the HTBI primer set. MiXCR, applied by TCRdb to the multiplex PCR reads, yields one record per CDR3 protein. This table has hundreds of thousands of distinct CDR3 sequences, less than 25% appearing once. The material sequenced was blood. Receptor source: a woman between 70 and 85 years old with Graves' ophthalmopathy.

The chain couples TRBV10-3 to TRBJ2-5; TRBD2 matches at 7 bases. The CDR3 contains 12 residues. The germline CDR1 and CDR2 sequences are ENHRY and SYGVKD. V was pared by 10 bases and J by 3 bases, with 5 bases of the junction left unmatched. As DNA, the CDR3 is TGTGCCACCCGGGGAGGGGAAGAGACCCAGTACTTC. This encodes CATRGGEETQYF.

The genes are TRBV7-9 and TRBJ2-1; TRBD2 matches 8 bases. J lost 5 bases, V lost 8 bases, and 8 bases had no gene match. Germline CDR1 and CDR2: SEHNR and FQNEAQ (reference sequence). CDR3 length equals 14 residues. The DNA for the CDR3 is TGTGCCAGCCAGGGACTAGGAGCTAACAATGAGCAGTTCTTC. Its protein product is CASQGLGANNEQFF. Complete variable domain (other parts from reference TRBV7-9 and TRBJ2-1): DTGVSQNPRHKITKRGQNVTFRCDPISEHNRLYWYRQTLGQGPEFLTYFQNEAQLEKSRLLSDRFSAERPKGSFSTLEIQRTEQGDSAMYLCASQGLGANNEQFFGPGTRLTVL.

At least ten counts were recorded for this clonotype. This chain links TRBV28 with TRBJ2-7; perhaps TRBD1 as D (8 bases). With 4 bases removed from V and 3 bases from J, the gap between germline ends came to 28 bases. Germline V gene data show CDR1 as MDHEN and CDR2 as SYDVKM. The CDR3 sequence is 19 residues long. Here the CDR3 reads CASSSWTGRSRGSVYEQYF. The CDR3 DNA reads as TGTGCCAGCAGTTCCTGGACAGGGCGGTCCCGCGGGAGTGTCTACGAGCAGTACTTC. The whole variable domain, remainder taken from reference TRBV28 and TRBJ2-7, is DVKVTQSSRYLVKRTGEKVFLECVQDMDHENMFWYRQDPGLGLRLIYFSYDVKMKEKGDIPEGYSVSREKKERFSLILESASTNQTSMYLCASSSWTGRSRGSVYEQYFGPGTRLTVT.

The gene calls are TRBV11-2 and TRBJ1-2; 12 nucleotides match TRBD1. The V segment lost 5 bases and the J segment 6 bases; nucleotides outside the gene matches: 7. Germline CDR1 SGHAT, CDR2 FQNNGV. This CDR3 contains 15 residues. The CDR3 coding sequence is TGTGCCAGCAGCACTGGGACAGGGGGCCGACATGGCTACACCTTC. The encoded protein is CASSTGTGGRHGYTF.

The chain couples TRBV24-1 to TRBJ2-6; D gene uncertain. This CDR3 is 13 amino acids long. Per the germline V gene, CDR1 is KGHDR and CDR2 is SFDVKD. Between the trimmed V and J ends, which lost 4 bases and 2 bases, there was a span of 2 bases. The CDR3 DNA is TGTGCCACCAGTGACCCTGGGGCCAACGTCCTGACTTTC. Residues: CATSDPGANVLTF.

This chain joins TRBV20-1 and TRBJ2-3; no clear D. The length of the CDR3 is 14 residues. Germline CDR1 reads DFQATT; CDR2 reads SNEGSKA (reference sequence). Deletions cut 0 bases from V and 0 bases from J, with 7 bases between. CDR3 nucleotides: TGCAGTGCTAGAGAGGGAACTAGCACAGATACGCAGTATTTT. Amino acid sequence: CSAREGTSTDTQYF.

This clonotype turned up a few times. This chain connects TRBV5-1 to TRBJ2-1; D might be TRBD2 (5 bases). The CDR3 runs 15 residues. V was shortened by 0 bases and J by 5 bases, with 12 bases between the two germline ends. The germline CDR1 and CDR2 sequences are SGHRS and YFSETQ. The CDR3 DNA is TGCGCCAGCAGCTTGGAGGACTCCCGGCACAATGAGCAGTTCTTC. It codes for CASSLEDSRHNEQFF.

V usage is TRBV6-1 and J usage is TRBJ1-2; 8 positions agree with TRBD1. Trimming cost V 6 bases and J 4 bases; bases outside gene matches: 7. From germline, CDR1 is MNHNS and CDR2 SASEGT. This CDR3 comprises 14 residues. The CDR3 DNA reads as TGTGCCAGCAGACCCGGACAGGGCGGCTATGGCTACACCTTC. Protein product: CASRPGQGGYGYTF.

This clonotype was observed at least ten times. This chain uses TRBV5-6 with TRBJ2-5, with D possibly being TRBD2 (7 bases). There are 13 residues in the CDR3. Germline values: CDR1 SGHDT, CDR2 YYEEEE. V was pared by 5 bases and J by 5 bases, with 13 bases between. The CDR3 protein is CASSLRGGETQYF. In DNA form, the CDR3 reads TGTGCCAGCAGTTTAAGGGGGGGGGAGACCCAGTACTTC.

This clonotype was recorded a few times. The V and J genes are TRBV20-1 and TRBJ2-1; D is undetermined. V lost 3 bases and J 3 bases, leaving 12 bases between the germline ends. Germline CDR1 reads DFQATT; CDR2 reads SNEGSKA (reference sequence). This CDR3 is 14 amino acids long. In DNA, the CDR3 is TGCAGTGCTAGTGCGCTAGTGAGCTACAATGAGCAGTTCTTC. This sequence encodes CSASALVSYNEQFF.

This chain connects TRBV29-1 to TRBJ1-2; D is perhaps TRBD1 (5 bases). V was trimmed by 3 bases and J by 0 bases, leaving 8 bases between them. This CDR3 contains 13 residues. Germline lookup yields CDR1 SQVTM and CDR2 ANQGSEA. DNA for the CDR3: TGCAGCGTTGATGACAGAGCTAACTATGGCTACACCTTC. Translation gives CSVDDRANYGYTF.

Note on this clonotype: A much bigger clone sits one base away, suggesting this may be a read error. The chain links TRBV6-5 to TRBJ2-2, with D tentatively TRBD2 (5 bases). The CDR3 totals 17 residues. V gave up 2 bases and J gave up 7 bases, with 20 bases separating them. Per germline, CDR1 MNHEY and CDR2 SVGAGI. CDR3 sequence reads: CASSYGPTRPLIGELFF. The CDR3 DNA reads as TGTGCCAGCAGTTACGGCCCCACTAGGCCTTTGATCGGGGAGCTGTTTTTT.

This clonotype was seen more than once but under ten times. The CDR3: CAIRAAGGNDEKLFF. The DNA of the CDR3 is TGTGCCATCAGAGCAGCAGGGGGGAACGATGAAAAACTGTTTTTT. The genes are TRBV10-3 and TRBJ1-4, with TRBD1 matching over 7 bases. The CDR3 covers 15 residues. Germline CDR1 reads ENHRY; CDR2 reads SYGVKD. Germline trimming cut 6 bases from V and 6 bases from J; bases unmatched to any gene: 10.

The CDR3 reads CASSVELAGAKDEQYF. CDR3 nucleotides: TGTGCCAGCAGCGTAGAACTAGCGGGAGCCAAAGACGAGCAGTACTTC. The rearrangement links TRBV9 to TRBJ2-7; TRBD2 aligns across 11 bases. The V and J ends lost 0 bases and 5 bases, in that order; junction bases with no gene match: 7. This CDR3 comprises 16 residues. Germline V CDR1 and CDR2: SGDLS, YYNGEE. The variable domain in full, completed from reference TRBV9 and TRBJ2-7, reads DSGVTQTPKHLITATGQRVTLRCSPRSGDLSVYWYQQSLDQGLQFLIQYYNGEERAKGNILERFSAQQFPDLHSELNLSSLELGDSALYFCASSVELAGAKDEQYFGPGTRLTVT.

V usage is TRBV7-9 and J usage is TRBJ1-3; D unresolved. This CDR3 comprises 13 residues. Trimming left V 5 bases short and J 2 bases short, with 7 bases between. The germline V gene encodes CDR1 SEHNR and CDR2 FQNEAQ (reference sequence). The CDR3 bases are TGTGCCAGCAGCGTCGGTGCTGGAAACACCATATATTTT. Protein sequence: CASSVGAGNTIYF.

CDR3 DNA sequence: TGTGCCAGCAGAAACAGACAAGGGGCCTACAATGAGCAGTTCTTC. Its translation is CASRNRQGAYNEQFF. V and J are TRBV5-6 and TRBJ2-1; D is perhaps TRBD1 (5 bases). Germline V gives CDR1 SGHDT, CDR2 YYEEEE. There are 15 residues in the CDR3. Trimming shortened V by 5 bases and J by 2 bases, and 14 bases separated the two germline ends.

This clonotype occurred many times. J is TRBJ2-1 and V is TRBV30, with 7 bases lining up with TRBD2. CDR3 length: 13 residues. Trimming cost V 5 bases and J 2 bases; bases outside gene matches: 3. Germline CDR1 GTSNPN, CDR2 SVGIG (reference sequence). CDR3 sequence reads: CAWDRGAYNEQFF. CDR3 nucleotide sequence: TGTGCCTGGGACCGGGGGGCCTACAATGAGCAGTTCTTC.

This clonotype was counted a few times. The V and J genes are TRBV19 and TRBJ2-6, with TRBD1 matching 8 bases. Germline V gives CDR1 LNHDA, CDR2 SQIVND (reference sequence). The CDR3 extends over 15 amino acids. Trimming took 5 bases from V and 3 from J; bases not matched to a gene: 3. CDR3 protein: CASSSGGNGANVLTF. The CDR3 DNA reads TGTGCCAGTAGTTCAGGGGGCAATGGGGCCAACGTCCTGACTTTC.

The chain links TRBV7-2 to TRBJ2-2, with a weak D call TRBD2 (6 bases). Trimming took off 5 bases at V and 4 bases at J, with 14 bases between the two ends. The CDR3 has 15 amino acids. Germline V CDR1 and CDR2: SGHTA, FQGNSA. The CDR3 is CASSLVGGTTGELFF. The CDR3 DNA reads TGTGCCAGCAGCCTCGTCGGGGGTACCACCGGGGAGCTGTTTTTT.

This clonotype turned up a few times. This sequence joins TRBV5-1 and TRBJ2-7; D is unclear. The CDR3 runs to 14 residues. Germline values: CDR1 SGHRS, CDR2 YFSETQ. Trimming removed 4 bases at V and 5 bases at J, with 16 bases between. The CDR3 nucleotides are TGCGCCAGCAGCCCCCGAGGTACCCACCACGAGCAGTACTTC. The encoded protein is CASSPRGTHHEQYF.

This clonotype was seen ten or more times. This chain uses TRBV7-2 with TRBJ2-3, with a tentative D call TRBD2 (6 bases). The germline CDR1 and CDR2 sequences are SGHTA and FQGNSA. The V end was cut by 3 bases, the J end by 3 bases, with 7 bases between. The CDR3 length is 13 residues. The CDR3 DNA is TGTGCCAGCAGCTTCGGGACTACAGATACGCAGTATTTT. This gives the protein CASSFGTTDTQYF.

There are many counts of this clonotype. The V call is TRBV20-1, the J call TRBJ1-1, with 8 bases lining up with TRBD1. The CDR3 is 13 residues long. Germline-derived CDR1 and CDR2 are DFQATT and SNEGSKA (reference sequence). Losses at the gene ends were 1 base for V and 8 bases for J; bases not matched to a gene: 6. CDR3 in amino acids: CSARVSGGEEAFF. The CDR3 nucleotides are TGCAGTGCTAGAGTATCAGGGGGCGAAGAAGCTTTCTTT.

Only a few counts were recorded for this clonotype. The gene calls are TRBV3-1 and TRBJ1-2, with D unresolved. The germline V gene has CDR1 LGHDT and CDR2 YNNKEL (reference sequence). This CDR3 region has 13 residues. V dropped 0 bases and J dropped 4 bases, with 6 bases sitting between them. The CDR3 DNA follows: TGTGCCAGCAGCCAAGAGCTCGGCTATGGCTACACCTTC. As protein: CASSQELGYGYTF.

This chain connects TRBV30 to TRBJ1-5, with 7 bases aligning to TRBD1. Germline CDR1 is GTSNPN and CDR2 is SVGIG (reference sequence). CDR3 size: 13 residues. V dropped 0 bases and J dropped 6; count of bases not matched to a gene: 2. Here the CDR3 reads CAWSVGGFQPQHF. The CDR3 DNA follows: TGTGCCTGGAGTGTAGGGGGCTTTCAGCCCCAGCATTTT. The full variable domain, completed using reference TRBV30 and TRBJ1-5, is SQTIHQWPATLVQPVGSPLSLECTVEGTSNPNLYWYRQAAGRGLQLLFYSVGIGQISSEVPQNLSASRPQDRQFILSSKKLLLSDSGFYLCAWSVGGFQPQHFGDGTRLSIL.

This clonotype has only a few counts. This rearrangement joins TRBV7-9 to TRBJ1-3; the D gene is possibly TRBD1 (5 bases). Germline-derived CDR1 and CDR2 are SEHNR and FQNEAQ (reference sequence). V lost 5 bases and J lost 2, with 13 bases in between. The CDR3 has 15 amino acids. The chain's CDR3 is CASSLGGDAGNTIYF. DNA for the CDR3: TGTGCCAGCAGCCTTGGAGGGGACGCTGGAAACACCATATATTTT.

This clonotype was counted only a few times. The chain has TRBV6-1 and TRBJ1-1, with D maybe TRBD1 (6 bases). V was pared by 5 bases and J by 11 bases, with 12 bases between. The length of the CDR3 is 11 residues. Germline V gene sequence: CDR1 MNHNS, CDR2 SASEGT. CDR3 loop: CASSNSGAAFF. The CDR3 DNA reads TGTGCCAGCAGTAATTCAGGGGCGGCTTTCTTT.

The chain joins TRBV10-3 to TRBJ2-1, with TRBD2 identical over 8 bases. The J segment lost 4 bases and the V segment lost 5 bases, leaving 7 bases of the junction unmatched. The germline CDR1 and CDR2 sequences are ENHRY and SYGVKD. This CDR3 spans 15 amino acids. In DNA, the CDR3 is TGTGCCATCAGTAGGGGGACTAGGGAGTACAATGAGCAGTTCTTC. This sequence encodes CAISRGTREYNEQFF.

The V gene is TRBV19, the J gene TRBJ1-5, with 7 bases matching TRBD1. V shed 4 bases, J shed 1 base, and the junction held 4 bases outside the gene matches. CDR1 and CDR2 (germline): LNHDA, SQIVND (reference sequence). This CDR3 spans 15 amino acids. CDR3 in amino acids: CASSTTRGSNQPQHF. The CDR3 coding sequence is TGTGCCAGTAGTACAACCAGGGGGAGCAATCAGCCCCAGCATTTT.

The CDR3 nucleotides are TGTGCCAGCAGTGTTTACAGGGTGGCTGGGGCCAACGTCCTGACTTTC. The encoded protein is CASSVYRVAGANVLTF. The V call is TRBV25-1, the J call TRBJ2-6; possibly TRBD1 for D (6 bases). The V gene lost 4 bases and the J gene lost 2 bases, with 12 bases spanning the gap. Germline lookup yields CDR1 MGHDK and CDR2 SYGVNS. The CDR3 spans 16 residues.

This clonotype was counted only a few times. V gene TRBV28 combines with J gene TRBJ2-1; 11 bases agree with TRBD2. Germline CDR1 MDHEN, CDR2 SYDVKM. The CDR3 is made up of 13 amino acids. The junction had 1 base not matched to a gene; V was cut back by 2 bases and J by 10 bases. CDR3 bases: TGTGCCAGCAGTTTAGGGACTAGCGGAGAGCAGTTCTTC. Translated, it gives CASSLGTSGEQFF.